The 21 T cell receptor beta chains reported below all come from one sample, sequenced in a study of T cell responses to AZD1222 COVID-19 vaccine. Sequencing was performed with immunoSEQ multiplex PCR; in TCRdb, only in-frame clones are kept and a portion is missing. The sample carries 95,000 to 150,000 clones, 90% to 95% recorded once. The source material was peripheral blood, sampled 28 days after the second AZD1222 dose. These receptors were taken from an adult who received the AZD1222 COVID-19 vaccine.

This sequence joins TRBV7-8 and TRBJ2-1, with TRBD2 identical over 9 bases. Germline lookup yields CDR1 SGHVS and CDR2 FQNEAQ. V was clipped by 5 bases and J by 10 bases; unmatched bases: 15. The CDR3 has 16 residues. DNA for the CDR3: TGTGCCAGCAGCCCCAGGACTAGCGCCCCGGGGAGCGAGCAGTTCTTC. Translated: CASSPRTSAPGSEQFF.

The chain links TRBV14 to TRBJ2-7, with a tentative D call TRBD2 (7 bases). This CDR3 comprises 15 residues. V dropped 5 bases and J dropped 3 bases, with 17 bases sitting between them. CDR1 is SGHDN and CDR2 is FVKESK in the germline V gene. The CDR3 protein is CASSNAGEGLYEQYF. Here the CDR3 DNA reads TGTGCCAGCAGCAACGCAGGGGAGGGCCTCTACGAGCAGTACTTC.

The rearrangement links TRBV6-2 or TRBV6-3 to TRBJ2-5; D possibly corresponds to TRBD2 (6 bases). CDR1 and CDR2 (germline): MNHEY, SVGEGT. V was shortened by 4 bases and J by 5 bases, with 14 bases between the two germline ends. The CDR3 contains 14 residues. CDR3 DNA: TGTGCCAGCAGTTCTAGCGTCCTCCTGGAGACCCAGTACTTC. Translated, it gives CASSSSVLLETQYF.

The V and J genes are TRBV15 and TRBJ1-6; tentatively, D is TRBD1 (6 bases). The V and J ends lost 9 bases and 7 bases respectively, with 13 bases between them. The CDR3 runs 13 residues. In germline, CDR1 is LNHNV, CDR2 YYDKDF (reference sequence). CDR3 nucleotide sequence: TGTGCCACTGGCGGGACACAGAATTCACCCCTCCACTTT. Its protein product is CATGGTQNSPLHF.

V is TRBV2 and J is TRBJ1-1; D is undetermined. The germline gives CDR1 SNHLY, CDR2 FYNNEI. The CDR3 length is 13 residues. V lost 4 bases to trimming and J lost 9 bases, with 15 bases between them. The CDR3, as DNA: TGTGCCAGCAGTGCGGGCGAACCTTGGAAAGCTTTCTTT. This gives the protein CASSAGEPWKAFF.

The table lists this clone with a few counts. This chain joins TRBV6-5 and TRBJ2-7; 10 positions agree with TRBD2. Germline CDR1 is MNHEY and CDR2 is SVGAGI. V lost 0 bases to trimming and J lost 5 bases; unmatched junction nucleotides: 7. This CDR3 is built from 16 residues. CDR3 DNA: TGTGCCAGCAGTTACTCGTCTAGCGGGAGTCGCGACGAGCAGTACTTC. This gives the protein CASSYSSSGSRDEQYF.

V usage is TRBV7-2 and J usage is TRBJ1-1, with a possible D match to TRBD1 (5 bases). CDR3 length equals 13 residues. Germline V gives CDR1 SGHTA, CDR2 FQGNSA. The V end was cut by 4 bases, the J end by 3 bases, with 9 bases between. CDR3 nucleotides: TGTGCCAGCAGCTCGCAACAGGACACTGAAGCTTTCTTT. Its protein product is CASSSQQDTEAFF.

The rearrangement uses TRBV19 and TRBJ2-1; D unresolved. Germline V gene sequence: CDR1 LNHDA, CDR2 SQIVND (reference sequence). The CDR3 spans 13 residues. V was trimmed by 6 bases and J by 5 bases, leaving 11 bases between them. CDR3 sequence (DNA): TGTGCCAGTAGCATGGACCCTAACAATGAGCAGTTCTTC. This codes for CASSMDPNNEQFF.

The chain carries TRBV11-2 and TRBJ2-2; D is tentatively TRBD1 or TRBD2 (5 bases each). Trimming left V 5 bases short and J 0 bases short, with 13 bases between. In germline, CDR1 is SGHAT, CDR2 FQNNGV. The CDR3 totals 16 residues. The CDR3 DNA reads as TGTGCCAGCAGCCGAACTACGGGGCCGAACACCGGGGAGCTGTTTTTT. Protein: CASSRTTGPNTGELFF. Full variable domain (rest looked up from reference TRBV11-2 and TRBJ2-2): EAGVAQSPRYKIIEKRQSVAFWCNPISGHATLYWYQQILGQGPKLLIQFQNNGVVDDSQLPKDRFSAERLKGVDSTLKIQPAKLEDSAVYLCASSRTTGPNTGELFFGEGSRLTVL.

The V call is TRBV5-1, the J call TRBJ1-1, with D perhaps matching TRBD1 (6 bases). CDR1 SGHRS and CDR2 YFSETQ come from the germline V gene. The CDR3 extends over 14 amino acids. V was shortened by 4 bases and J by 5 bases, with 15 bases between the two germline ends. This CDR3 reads CASSRSPGVTEAFF. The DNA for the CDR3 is TGCGCCAGCAGCAGGAGTCCAGGGGTTACTGAAGCTTTCTTT.

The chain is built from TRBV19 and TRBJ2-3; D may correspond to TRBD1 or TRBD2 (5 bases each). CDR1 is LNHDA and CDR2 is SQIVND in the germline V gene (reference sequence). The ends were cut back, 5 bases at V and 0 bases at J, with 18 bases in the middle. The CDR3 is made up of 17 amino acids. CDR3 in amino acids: CASSLPLRAGSTDTQYF. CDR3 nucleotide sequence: TGTGCCAGTAGTCTACCCCTCAGGGCGGGCAGCACAGATACGCAGTATTTT.

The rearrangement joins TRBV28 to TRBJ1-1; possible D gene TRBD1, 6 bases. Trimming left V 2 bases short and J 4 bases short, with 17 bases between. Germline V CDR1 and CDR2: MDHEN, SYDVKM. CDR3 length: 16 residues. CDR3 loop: CASSLGSELGGTEAFF. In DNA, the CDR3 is TGTGCCAGCAGTTTAGGGTCCGAGTTAGGGGGCACTGAAGCTTTCTTT.

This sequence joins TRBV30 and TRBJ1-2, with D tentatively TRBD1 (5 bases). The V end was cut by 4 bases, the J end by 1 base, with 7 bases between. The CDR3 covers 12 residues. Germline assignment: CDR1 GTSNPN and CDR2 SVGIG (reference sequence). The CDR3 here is CAWTDSNYGYTF. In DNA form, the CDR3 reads TGTGCCTGGACTGACAGTAACTATGGCTACACCTTC.

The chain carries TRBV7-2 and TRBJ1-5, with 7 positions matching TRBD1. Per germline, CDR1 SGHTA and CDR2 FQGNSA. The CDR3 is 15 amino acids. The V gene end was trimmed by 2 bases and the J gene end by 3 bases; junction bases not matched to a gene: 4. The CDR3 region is CASSLRTGLNQPQHF. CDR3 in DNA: TGTGCCAGCAGCTTAAGGACAGGACTCAATCAGCCCCAGCATTTT.

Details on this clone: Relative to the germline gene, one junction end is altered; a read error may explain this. CDR3 sequence reads: CASSLDRDQPQHF. The CDR3 DNA sequence: TGTGCCAGTAGTCTAGACCGAGATCAGCCCCAGCATTTT. The V gene is TRBV19, the J gene TRBJ1-5; D remains ambiguous. The CDR3 is 13 amino acids. The germline V gene encodes CDR1 LNHDA and CDR2 SQIVND (reference sequence).

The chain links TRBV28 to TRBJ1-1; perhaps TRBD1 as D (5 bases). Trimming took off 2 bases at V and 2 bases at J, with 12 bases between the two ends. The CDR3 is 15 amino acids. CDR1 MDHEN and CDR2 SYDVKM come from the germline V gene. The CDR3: CASSLAGGSNTEAFF. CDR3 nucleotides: TGTGCCAGCAGTTTAGCGGGGGGTTCCAACACTGAAGCTTTCTTT.

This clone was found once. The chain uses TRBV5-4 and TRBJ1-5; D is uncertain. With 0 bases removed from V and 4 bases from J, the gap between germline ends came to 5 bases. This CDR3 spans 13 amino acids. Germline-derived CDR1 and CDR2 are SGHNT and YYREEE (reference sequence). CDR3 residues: CASSLEMNQPQHF. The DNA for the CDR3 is TGTGCCAGCAGCTTGGAGATGAATCAGCCCCAGCATTTT. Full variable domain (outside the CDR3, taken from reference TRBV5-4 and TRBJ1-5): ETGVTQSPTHLIKTRGQQVTLRCSSQSGHNTVSWYQQALGQGPQFIFQYYREEENGRGNFPPRFSGLQFPNYSSELNVNALELDDSALYLCASSLEMNQPQHFGDGTRLSIL.

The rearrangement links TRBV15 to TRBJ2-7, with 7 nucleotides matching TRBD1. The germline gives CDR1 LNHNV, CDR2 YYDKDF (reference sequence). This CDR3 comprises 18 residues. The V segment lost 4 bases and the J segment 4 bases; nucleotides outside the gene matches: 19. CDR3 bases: TGTGCCACCAGCACCCAGACAGGGTTTGGCGATTTTGGATACGAGCAGTACTTC. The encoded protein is CATSTQTGFGDFGYEQYF.

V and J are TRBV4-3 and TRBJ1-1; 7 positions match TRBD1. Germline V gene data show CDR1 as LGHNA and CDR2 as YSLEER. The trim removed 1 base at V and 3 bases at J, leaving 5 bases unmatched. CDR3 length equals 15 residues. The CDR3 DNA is TGCGCCAGCAGCCAAGGAGGGGGCTCTGACACTGAAGCTTTCTTT. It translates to CASSQGGGSDTEAFF.

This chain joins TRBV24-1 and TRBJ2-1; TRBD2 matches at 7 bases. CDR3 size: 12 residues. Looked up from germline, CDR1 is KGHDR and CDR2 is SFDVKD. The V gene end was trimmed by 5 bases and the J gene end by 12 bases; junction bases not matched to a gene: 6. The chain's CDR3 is CATSVPGGRQFF. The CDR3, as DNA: TGTGCCACCAGTGTACCAGGCGGGAGGCAGTTCTTC.

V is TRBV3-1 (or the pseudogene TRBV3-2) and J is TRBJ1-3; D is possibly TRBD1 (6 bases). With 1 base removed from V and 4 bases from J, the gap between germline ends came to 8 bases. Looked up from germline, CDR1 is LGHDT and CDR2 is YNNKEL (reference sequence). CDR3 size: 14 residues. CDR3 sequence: CASSQGGGGNTIYF. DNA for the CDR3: TGTGCCAGCAGCCAAGGAGGGGGGGGAAACACCATATATTTT.